This T cell receptor (beta chain) was documented in a study of response to subunit inactivated influenza vaccine. V gave up 2 bases and J gave up 5 bases; unmatched junction bases: 5. The CDR3 has 15 residues. Regarding this clonotype: Antigen specificity is unknown.

Broader study findings: It was the authors' suggestion that each seasonal influenza vaccination recruits few new T cells.

Using its own MiXCR run on the RT-PCR reads, TCRdb lists one record per CDR3 protein. Counted here are 700,000 to 800,000 distinct CDR3 sequences, less than 20% occurring once; the ten biggest clones make up approximately 10%. This sample comprised PBMCs from blood, obtained 5 days after vaccination. The gene calls are TRBV12-3 or TRBV12-4 and TRBJ2-7; 11 nucleotides match TRBD2. This receptor was identified in a man aged 50 or older who received an inactivated influenza vaccine. The CDR3 spells CASSLTSGSSNEQYF. As DNA, the CDR3 is TGTGCCAGCAGTTTAACTAGCGGGAGTTCAAACGAGCAGTACTTC.